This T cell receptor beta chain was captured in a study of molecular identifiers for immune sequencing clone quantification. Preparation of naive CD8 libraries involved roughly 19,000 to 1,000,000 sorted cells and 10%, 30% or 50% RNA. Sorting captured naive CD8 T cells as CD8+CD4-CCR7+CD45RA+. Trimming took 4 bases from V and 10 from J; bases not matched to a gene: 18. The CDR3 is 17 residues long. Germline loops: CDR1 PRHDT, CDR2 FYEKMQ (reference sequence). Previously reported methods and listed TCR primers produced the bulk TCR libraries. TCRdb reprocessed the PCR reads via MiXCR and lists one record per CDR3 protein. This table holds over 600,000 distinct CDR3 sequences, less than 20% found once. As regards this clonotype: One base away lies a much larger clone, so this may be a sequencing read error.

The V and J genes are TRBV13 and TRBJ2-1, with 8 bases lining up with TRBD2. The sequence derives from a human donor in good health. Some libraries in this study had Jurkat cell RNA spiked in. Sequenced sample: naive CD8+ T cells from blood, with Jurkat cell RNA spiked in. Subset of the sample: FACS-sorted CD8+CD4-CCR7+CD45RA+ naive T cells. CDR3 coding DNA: TGTGCCAGCAGCTCAACTTTAGCGGGGAGCCCCCTTGGGGAGCAGTTCTTC. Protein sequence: CASSSTLAGSPLGEQFF.